This TCR beta chain was documented in a study of cytomegalovirus exposure and HLA in healthy donors. The CDR3 length is 11 residues. Per germline, CDR1 MNHEY and CDR2 SVGAGI. With 8 bases clipped from V and 9 bases from J, the junction kept 6 bases outside the gene matches. PCR employed 60 Vbeta and 13 Jbeta primers. Assay used: immunoSEQ multiplex PCR; TCRdb lists only in-frame clones, some missing. Counted here are approximately 140,000 clones, over 75% occurring once; the ten biggest clones make up around 2.5%. Study results and limitations: The classifier, whose performance was assessed in both the original and validation cohorts, reportedly diagnosed cytomegalovirus status with high specificity and sensitivity.

Comments on this clone: The antigen remains unidentified.

The source material was PBMCs. This sequence originates from a male donor in good health and CMV-seronegative. The gene calls are TRBV6-5 and TRBJ2-7; 8 bases map to TRBD1. CDR3 in amino acids: CASQTGEVQYF. DNA of the CDR3: TGTGCCAGCCAGACAGGGGAAGTGCAGTACTTC.